Shown below are 3 T cell receptor beta chains from a single sample sequenced in a study of cytomegalovirus exposure and HLA in healthy donors. Primers for the PCR totalled 60 Vbeta and 13 Jbeta. Here immunoSEQ multiplex PCR was the method, and the copy in TCRdb shows in-frame clones only, minus some. The sample records 60,000 to 100,000 clones, about four fifths being singletons. Sequenced sample: PBMCs. These receptors all stem from a man aged 35 to 55 in good health and CMV-seronegative.

The genes are TRBV27 and TRBJ1-2; 8 nucleotides align to TRBD1. J was trimmed by 6 bases and V by 7 bases; bases with no gene match: 7. Per germline, CDR1 MNHEY and CDR2 SMNVEV (reference sequence). The CDR3 spans 13 residues. CDR3 residues: CASTADRGDGYTF. In DNA form, the CDR3 reads TGTGCCAGCACCGCTGACAGGGGAGATGGCTACACCTTC.

The genes are TRBV25-1 and TRBJ2-7; D is uncertain. Trimming pared 6 bases from V and 6 bases from J, leaving 12 bases between. The CDR3 covers 12 residues. The V gene's germline CDR1 is MGHDK and CDR2 SYGVNS. As DNA, the CDR3 is TGTGCCAGCAGCTCTGCCGGGTCCGAGCAGTACTTC. It codes for CASSSAGSEQYF.

This clone showed up just a few times. This chain connects TRBV2 to TRBJ1-5; unclear D gene. This CDR3 is 12 amino acids long. Per the germline V gene, CDR1 is SNHLY and CDR2 is FYNNEI. Trimming took 2 bases from V and 4 from J, leaving 3 bases between them. In DNA, the CDR3 is TGTGCCAGCAGTGAACCAAATCAGCCCCAGCATTTT. Translating gives CASSEPNQPQHF. Full variable domain (outside the CDR3, taken from reference TRBV2 and TRBJ1-5): EPEVTQTPSHQVTQMGQEVILRCVPISNHLYFYWYRQILGQKVEFLVSFYNNEISEKSEIFDDQFSVERPDGSNFTLKIRSTKLEDSAMYFCASSEPNQPQHFGDGTRLSIL.